This paragraph covers one T cell receptor (beta chain) sequence. The specificity of this receptor is unknown. Base-call qualities are not available, and no considerably larger clone is one nucleotide away. The data originate from a study of shared clonotypes between healthy human individuals (TCRdb year 2020). For the study in its entirety: The cohort included three men and a couple of women between 18 and 49 years of age. For each donor, CD4 naive and CD4 memory were each given three plates, CD8 naive was given two plates, and CD8 memory was given one plate. To estimate repertoire size and how much clonotype sharing occurs between individuals, the study deeply sequenced the blood TCR repertoires of roughly 5 healthy adults. To increase sequencing depth and limit assay-specific biases, TCR repertoire library preparation and sequencing were carried out by different laboratories using diverse techniques. Leukapheresis yielded between about 0.9 and 8.9 billion PBMCs per donor.

Using the deep immunoSEQ assay, TCR CDR3 regions were amplified from genomic DNA by multiplex PCR. Extracted genomic DNA from each cell subset was distributed evenly across all wells of several immunoSEQ 96-well plates, and each plate was treated as a replicate. For sorted subsets, around 0.2 ug of genomic DNA, equivalent to 25,000 to 35,000 T cell genomes, went into each replicate PCR. Purified libraries were quantified with a Qubit 3.0 fluorometer, sized on a Bioanalyzer 2100, and re-quantified with the KAPA Library Quantification kit. Each immunoSEQ 96-well plate was sequenced on its own single-read 150-cycle Illumina NextSeq 550 flow cell. The paper's data handling went like this. The immunoSEQ output contained only junctional sequences without quality scores, so filtering could not match that applied to full-length reads. Sequences were annotated with PyIR, a Python wrapper for IgBLAST v1.9, using IMGT germline references to assign V/J genes and CDR3. Reads were removed for weak V/J assignments (E-value above 1e-6), missing CDR3, stop codons, out-of-frame junctions, or ambiguous translated residues. V3J clonotypes were defined as sequences sharing the same inferred V gene, J gene, and CDR3 amino acid sequence. Percentage overlap between repertoires was calculated by dividing the number of shared unique clonotypes by the size of the smaller repertoire. RTK rarefaction, the Chao1 estimator, and Recon v2.1 estimates of unobserved clonotypes were used to assess repertoire richness. Generation probabilities were computed with OLGA for all TCRbeta clonotypes obtained by the gDNA method from several donors. Drawn from immuneACCESS, this table holds only the in-frame rearrangements with V and J called that TCRdb kept. Clones are partly lost; checked studies trace under half to an unresolved V gene and leave the rest unexplained. The D gene and trimming were derived from the DNA, and the V and J assignments and clone size from that table. In this sample the table shows 500,000 or so clones, 95% to 97% of which occur a single time. Of the sample, around 0.066% falls within the top ten clones.

Beyond this particular receptor, the publication reports: The small number of donors limited the genetic and exposure-history diversity represented. Across several donors, 4.5% to 6.5% of naive CD4, approximately 3.6% of naive CD8, around 2.1% of memory CD4, and approximately 0.4% of memory CD8 clonotypes were shared. Rarefaction of sorted-subset datasets indicated incomplete sequencing despite the large sequencing depth. Pairwise subsampling indicated that sequencing depth was expected to affect the degree of clonotype sharing among donors. Only blood was sampled, and tissue TCR repertoires likely differ from those in blood. Compared with non-shared clonotypes, clonotypes shared by all four sorted-subset donors had higher generation probabilities. Estimated clonotype richness was generally larger for naive than for memory subsets.

The CDR3 goes from the cysteine to the phenylalanine over 15 residues. Only the CDR3 portion is preserved as DNA: 45 bases, with reading frame beginning at the first base. Trimming leaves V shorter by 1 base and J shorter by 7 bases, with the junction holding 8 bases beyond the gene matches. From the germline V gene (reference sequence), CDR1 is SEHNR and CDR2 is FQNEAQ. The donors were healthy, HIV-negative adults who had no recently reported acute infections or vaccinations. All donors were Caucasian adults living in Nashville, Tennessee, USA. CD4+ T cells were enriched by magnetic negative selection, after which naive cells were positively selected on CD45RA and the negative fraction was taken as the memory subset. After blood collection by leukapheresis, PBMCs were isolated using Ficoll-Histopaque density gradient centrifugation and then cryopreserved in the vapor phase of liquid nitrogen. Analytical flow cytometry was used to check the purity and quantity of each magnetically sorted T cell population. Genomic DNA was isolated from every sorted fraction and measured by UV absorbance on a Nanodrop 2000c.

The sample was naive CD4+ T cells sorted from blood. What this sample's cell subset or site label stands for: CD45RA+ positively selected. The sequence is built from TRBV7-9 and TRBJ1-1; 8 junctional bases match TRBD1. The receptor's source is a woman in her twenties or thirties in good health. The CDR3 protein is CASSLGRQGQGEAFF. The sequenced DNA: TGTGCCAGCAGCTTAGGTCGACAGGGGCAAGGTGAAGCTTTCTTT.